Listed here are 20 T cell receptor beta chains from one sample, sequenced in a study of T-cell reconstitution after alpha-beta-depleted transplantation in children. This sample's TCRbeta library carried unique molecular identifier barcodes. TCRdb ran MiXCR on the PCR reads and lists one entry per CDR3 protein. This sample has more than 450,000 distinct CDR3 sequences, with 15% to 20% found just once. Sequencing was performed on PBMCs from the stem cell graft donor, taken from the stem cell graft. The source of these receptors is a human donor who donated a stem cell graft to a child with acute lymphoblastic leukemia.

The gene calls are TRBV12-3 or TRBV12-4 and TRBJ2-7, with a possible D match to TRBD1 (5 bases). This CDR3 has 11 residues. V was cut by 4 bases and J by 4 bases, with 5 bases left in between. CDR3 DNA sequence: TGTGCCAGCAGTTACAGGTACGAGCAGTACTTC. Protein sequence: CASSYRYEQYF.

The V call is TRBV27, the J call TRBJ1-2; D is perhaps TRBD1 (5 bases). This CDR3 is built from 13 residues. V lost 3 bases and J 6 bases, leaving 11 bases between the germline ends. From germline, CDR1 is MNHEY and CDR2 SMNVEV (reference sequence). The CDR3 protein is CASSFIPGDGYTF. The CDR3 coding sequence is TGTGCCAGCAGTTTTATCCCGGGGGATGGCTACACCTTC.

This clonotype was recorded a few times. The CDR3 coding sequence is TGTGCCAGCAGTTTGGATTGGGACGAAAACACTGAAGCTTTCTTT. Protein product: CASSLDWDENTEAFF. V and J are TRBV28 and TRBJ1-1, with D perhaps matching TRBD1 (5 bases). The CDR3 sequence is 15 residues long. V lost 3 bases to trimming and J lost 2 bases, with 13 bases between them. Germline V gene lookup returns CDR1 MDHEN and CDR2 SYDVKM.

This clonotype was counted a few times. The chain joins TRBV15 to TRBJ1-2; 9 bases map to TRBD1. The CDR3 sequence is 16 residues long. Trimming took 2 bases from V and 5 from J; bases not matched to a gene: 9. Germline CDR1 and CDR2: LNHNV and YYDKDF (reference sequence). CDR3 nucleotide sequence: TGTGCCACCAGCAGATCCCGGGACAGGGACCCTTATGGCTACACCTTC. Translated, it gives CATSRSRDRDPYGYTF.

This chain joins TRBV2 and TRBJ2-1, with D perhaps matching TRBD2 (6 bases). Germline V lookup: CDR1 SNHLY, CDR2 FYNNEI. Trimming shortened V by 8 bases and J by 5 bases, and 10 bases separated the two germline ends. CDR3 length: 12 amino acids. CDR3 region: CASLREDNEQFF. Here the CDR3 DNA reads TGTGCCAGCTTGCGGGAAGACAATGAGCAGTTCTTC.

In this sample, this clonotype turned up a few times. The chain is built from TRBV7-9 and TRBJ2-1; 14 nucleotides align to TRBD2. The J segment lost 8 bases and the V segment lost 1 base, leaving 7 bases of the junction unmatched. Looked up from germline, CDR1 is SEHNR and CDR2 is FQNEAQ (reference sequence). The length of the CDR3 is 17 residues. The CDR3 DNA reads TGTGCCAGCAGCTTAGGACTAGCGGGAGGGCACGGGGATGAGCAGTTCTTC. Translated, it gives CASSLGLAGGHGDEQFF.

The V and J genes are TRBV7-9 and TRBJ2-2; D assignment may be TRBD1 or TRBD2 (6 bases each). Germline V gene data show CDR1 as SEHNR and CDR2 as FQNEAQ (reference sequence). The V and J ends lost 4 bases and 8 bases respectively, with 17 bases between them. CDR3 length equals 15 residues. CDR3 sequence: CASSSGAAPWGELFF. CDR3 nucleotides: TGTGCCAGCAGCTCGGGGGCGGCCCCTTGGGGGGAGCTGTTTTTT. The complete variable domain, with remaining parts taken from reference TRBV7-9 and TRBJ2-2, reads DTGVSQNPRHKITKRGQNVTFRCDPISEHNRLYWYRQTLGQGPEFLTYFQNEAQLEKSRLLSDRFSAERPKGSFSTLEIQRTEQGDSAMYLCASSSGAAPWGELFFGEGSRLTVL.

The rearrangement links TRBV20-1 to TRBJ2-7; no firm D call. Germline CDR1 DFQATT, CDR2 SNEGSKA (reference sequence). The CDR3 totals 15 residues. The V gene lost 0 bases and the J gene lost 7 bases, with 19 bases spanning the gap. The CDR3, as DNA: TGCAGTGCTAGAGACCCGAGATCCCCAGTGTGGGAGCAGTACTTC. As protein: CSARDPRSPVWEQYF.

The rearrangement links TRBV21-1 to TRBJ2-2; the table calls TRBD1, which could not be checked here. TRBV21-1 is recorded as a pseudogene. The CDR3 runs to 15 residues. CDR3 DNA: TGTGCCAGCAGACCCGCAGGGAGGAACACCGGGGAGCTGTTTTTT. Its protein product is CASRPAGRNTGELFF.

V usage is TRBV30 and J usage is TRBJ2-7, with D possibly matching TRBD1 (6 bases). The V gene lost 3 bases and the J gene lost 3 bases, with 15 bases spanning the gap. This CDR3 region has 14 residues. Germline V gene sequence: CDR1 GTSNPN, CDR2 SVGIG (reference sequence). The DNA for the CDR3 is TGTGCCTGGAGCCGGGGTACAGGGCTCTACGAGCAGTACTTC. This sequence encodes CAWSRGTGLYEQYF.

Only one count was recorded for this clonotype. This chain joins TRBV6-1 and TRBJ2-7; D remains ambiguous. CDR1 and CDR2 (germline): MNHNS, SASEGT. The CDR3 is 15 residues long. Trimming removed 5 bases from V and 2 bases from J, with 16 bases in between. The CDR3 nucleotides are TGTGCCAGCAGTAAAATCCGGAACGGAGCCTACGAGCAGTACTTC. Protein: CASSKIRNGAYEQYF.

The chain couples TRBV9 to TRBJ2-2; D gene uncertain. Trimming left V 4 bases short and J 7 bases short, with 11 bases between. Germline V CDR1 and CDR2: SGDLS, YYNGEE. The CDR3 length is 13 residues. The CDR3 sequence is CASSSSWVGELFF. The CDR3, as DNA: TGTGCCAGCAGCTCCTCTTGGGTCGGGGAGCTGTTTTTT.

This clonotype came up a few times. The V gene is TRBV7-9, the J gene TRBJ1-5; D is unresolved. CDR3 length equals 15 residues. Germline-derived CDR1 and CDR2 are SEHNR and FQNEAQ (reference sequence). Trimming removed 5 bases from V and 7 bases from J, with 18 bases in between. CDR3 sequence: CASSPGIWEVQPQHF. The CDR3 nucleotides are TGTGCCAGCAGCCCGGGCATATGGGAGGTGCAGCCCCAGCATTTT.

The CDR3: CASSPLGPKETQYF. DNA for the CDR3: TGTGCCAGCAGTCCACTAGGCCCTAAGGAGACCCAGTACTTC. This rearrangement joins TRBV7-2 to TRBJ2-5; possibly TRBD2 for D (5 bases). This CDR3 region has 14 residues. The ends were cut back, 6 bases at V and 5 bases at J, with 16 bases in the middle. CDR1 and CDR2 from the germline V gene are SGHTA and FQGNSA.

V gene TRBV27 combines with J gene TRBJ2-4, with D possibly matching TRBD2 (7 bases). The CDR3 runs 15 residues. Germline V gene data show CDR1 as MNHEY and CDR2 as SMNVEV (reference sequence). Trimming pared 6 bases from V and 7 bases from J, leaving 19 bases between. The CDR3 DNA follows: TGTGCCAGCAGGGGTAGGGGGGGGGGAGACAACATTCAGTACTTC. Its protein is CASRGRGGGDNIQYF.

This clonotype was counted a few times. The chain has TRBV5-1 and TRBJ2-7; 11 bases agree with TRBD1. The CDR3 spans 14 residues. CDR1 SGHRS and CDR2 YFSETQ come from the germline V gene. The junction had 6 bases not matched to a gene; V was cut back by 4 bases and J by 6 bases. CDR3 amino acids: CASSPEGQGGEQYF. CDR3 coding DNA: TGCGCCAGCAGCCCCGAGGGACAGGGGGGCGAGCAGTACTTC.

This clonotype came up a few times. The genes are TRBV20-1 and TRBJ2-2; 7 nucleotides agree with TRBD2. V was clipped by 0 bases and J by 2 bases; unmatched bases: 12. CDR3 length: 18 amino acids. Germline V lookup: CDR1 DFQATT, CDR2 SNEGSKA (reference sequence). CDR3 DNA sequence: TGCAGTGCTAGAGATAGAGGGCCCGGGAGGACTAACACCGGGGAGCTGTTTTTT. Encoded protein: CSARDRGPGRTNTGELFF.

This chain links TRBV7-9 with TRBJ2-2; D is uncertain. Trimming left V 5 bases short and J 7 bases short, with 14 bases between. The CDR3 has 14 residues. The V gene's germline CDR1 is SEHNR and CDR2 FQNEAQ (reference sequence). The CDR3 coding sequence is TGTGCCAGCAGCGAAGTGGTTGGAGACGGGGAGCTGTTTTTT. Its protein is CASSEVVGDGELFF.

The chain couples TRBV11-3 to TRBJ2-1; 8 bases are shared with TRBD2. With V trimmed by 1 base and J by 8 bases, 7 bases remained unmatched. This CDR3 has 15 residues. The germline V gene encodes CDR1 SGHNT and CDR2 YENEEA. CDR3 sequence reads: CASSLGGRNGHEQFF. The CDR3 coding sequence is TGTGCCAGCAGCTTAGGCGGGAGGAACGGCCATGAGCAGTTCTTC.

This clonotype was detected ten times or more. The chain has TRBV9 and TRBJ2-1; D uncertain. Germline assignment: CDR1 SGDLS and CDR2 YYNGEE. The germline V and J ends were trimmed by 0 bases and 8 bases, with 3 bases remaining between them. This CDR3 comprises 11 residues. In nucleotides, the CDR3 is TGTGCCAGCAGCGTAGGGGATGAGCAGTTCTTC. Amino acid sequence: CASSVGDEQFF.